A selection of T cell receptor beta chains follows, all from one sample in a study of regulatory T cells in long-lasting Graves disease. Using its own MiXCR run on the multiplex PCR reads, TCRdb lists one record per CDR3 protein. The sample carries 550,000 to 600,000 distinct CDR3 sequences, about 16% recorded once. This same sample was also part of a study on T cells in Graves' hyperthyroidism and ophthalmopathy.

Sequencing used peripheral blood mononuclear cells (PBMCs), obtained at new diagnosis, from a patient treated with antithyroid drugs. The origin of the receptors is a man aged 18 to 30 with Graves disease. The CDR3 runs from the conserved cysteine through the conserved F or W. The D gene is left open where the match is weak. The listing skips clone size in some rows; elsewhere it reads once, few, many or a size class.

d_call	j_call	clone_size	v_call	cdr3_nt	cdr3_aa
TRBD1	TRBJ1-6	.	TRBV20-1	TGCAGTGCTAGAGTTTGGGACAGAAAATACTCCTATAATTCACCCCTCCACTTT	CSARVWDRKYSYNSPLHF
.	TRBJ1-1	few	TRBV10-3	TGTGCCATCAGTGAGTCGAAGAACACTGAAGCTTTCTTT	CAISESKNTEAFF
.	TRBJ1-5	.	TRBV5-1	TGCGCCAGCAGCTGTCCGGGCCAAAGGATCTATATCCCCCCTCAGCCCCAGCATTTT	CASSCPGQRIYIPPQPQHF
.	TRBJ2-3	many	TRBV7-9	TGTGCCAGCAGCTCAACGATCGGGCGGGCCTCCACAGATACGCAGTATTTT	CASSSTIGRASTDTQYF
.	TRBJ1-5	many	TRBV6-1	TGTGCCAGCAGTGACGCGTTTCGTAGCAATCAGCCCCAGCATTTT	CASSDAFRSNQPQHF
TRBD1	TRBJ1-1	many	TRBV5-1	TGCGCCAGCAGCTTACAGGGGCCGCAGGTAAACGAAGCTTTCTTT	CASSLQGPQVNEAFF
TRBD2	TRBJ2-5	many	TRBV9	TGTGCCAGCAGCGAACGCACTAGCGGGAGTAGGGAAGAGACCCAGTACTTC	CASSERTSGSREETQYF
TRBD1	TRBJ2-1	many	TRBV20-1	TGCAGTGGTTTGGACAGGGGGCGGAATGAGCAGTTCTTC	CSGLDRGRNEQFF
.	TRBJ2-3	.	TRBV5-1	TGCGCCAGCAGCCCAGGACGTCACGATACAGATACGCAGTATTTT	CASSPGRHDTDTQYF
TRBD2	TRBJ2-3	many	TRBV28	TGTGCCAGCAGCCCAGCGGGGGCCTCGAGCACAGATACGCAGTATTTT	CASSPAGASSTDTQYF
.	TRBJ2-2	many	TRBV28	TGTGCCAGCAGCCCGACGGTCAACACCGGGGAGCTGTTTTTT	CASSPTVNTGELFF
.	TRBJ1-2	few	TRBV7-9	TGTGCCAGCAGCTCCGCGGACAGTGAACGAGTTGGCTACACCTTC	CASSSADSERVGYTF
.	TRBJ2-7	many	TRBV4-1	TGCGCCAGCAGCCAGCAGCTAGCCGGGTTCTCCGAGCAGTACTTC	CASSQQLAGFSEQYF
.	TRBJ2-1	many	TRBV19	TGTGCCAGTAGCGGGGGCAGCTCCTACAATGAGCAGTTCTTC	CASSGGSSYNEQFF
.	TRBJ2-7	many	TRBV3-1	TGTGCCAGCAGCCTGGGGGGCGGGACCCCCTCCTACGAGCAGTACTTC	CASSLGGGTPSYEQYF
.	TRBJ2-7	.	TRBV19	TGTGCCAGTAGTATATCATCGTCTCCGCGGGCCACCTACGAGCAGTACTTC	CASSISSSPRATYEQYF
TRBD2	TRBJ2-3	many	TRBV27	TGTGCCAGCAGTTTTAGCGGGAGGGCCTGGTCGACAGATACGCAGTATTTT	CASSFSGRAWSTDTQYF
.	TRBJ2-2	many	TRBV11-3	TGTGCCAGCAGCTTGGGTCTAGGGGAGCTGTTTTTT	CASSLGLGELFF
.	TRBJ2-5	few	TRBV20-1	TGCAGTGCTAGAGAAGGGGGAGTAGAGACCCAGTACTTC	CSAREGGVETQYF
TRBD2	TRBJ2-7	many	TRBV20-1	TGCAGTGCTAGGGGACTAGCGGACCTCTCCTACGAGCAGTACTTC	CSARGLADLSYEQYF
.	TRBJ2-1	many	TRBV5-1	TGCGCCAGCGCTCGACAGAGTAACTACAATGAGCAGTTCTTC	CASARQSNYNEQFF
.	TRBJ2-7	.	TRBV4-1	TGCGCCAGCAGCCAAGAGCGGGACGGTGATGACGAGCAGTACTTC	CASSQERDGDDEQYF
TRBD2	TRBJ2-1	.	TRBV5-1	TGCGCCAGTGAAGGGACTAGCGGGACTTACAATGAGCAGTTCTTC	CASEGTSGTYNEQFF
TRBD1	TRBJ1-5	.	TRBV15	TGTGCCACCAGCAGAGATACGATCGGGGACAGGAGGTCCTATAGCAATCAGCCCCAGCATTTT	CATSRDTIGDRRSYSNQPQHF
.	TRBJ1-5	.	TRBV4-1	TGCGCCAGCAGCCGCCGGGGGGACTCCCTTGTCCGTCAGCCCCAGCATTTT	CASSRRGDSLVRQPQHF
.	TRBJ1-5	many	TRBV7-2	TGTGCCAGCAGCTTCATGGATCAGCCCCAGCATTTT	CASSFMDQPQHF
TRBD1	TRBJ1-2	.	TRBV7-2	TGTGCCAGCACCGGGACAGGGGGTTTTGGCTACACCTTC	CASTGTGGFGYTF
.	TRBJ2-1	.	TRBV27	TGTGCCAGCAGTTTATCGGCAACGTCCTACAATGAGCAGTTCTTC	CASSLSATSYNEQFF
.	TRBJ2-5	many	TRBV24-1	TGTGCCACCAGTGATTCTTCCGGGGCCCGAGAGACCCAGTACTTC	CATSDSSGARETQYF
.	TRBJ2-2	.	TRBV5-5	TGTGCCAGCAGCTCTCCGGGTCGGACCGGGGAGCTGTTTTTT	CASSSPGRTGELFF
.	TRBJ2-2	few	TRBV20-1	TGCAGTGCTACACGGAGGGCCGTGAACACCGGGGAGCTGTTTTTT	CSATRRAVNTGELFF
TRBD1	TRBJ2-7	many	TRBV18	TGTGCCAGCTCACAGACAGGGCTAACGGACGAGCAGTACTTC	CASSQTGLTDEQYF
.	TRBJ1-4	.	TRBV30	TGTGCCTGGAGTGCGGGGACTAATGAAAAACTGTTTTTT	CAWSAGTNEKLFF
TRBD2	TRBJ2-7	.	TRBV5-1	TGCGCCAGCAGCTTGTTTCTAGCGGGAGAGGGCGAGCAGTACTTC	CASSLFLAGEGEQYF
.	TRBJ2-1	many	TRBV20-1	TGCAGTGCTAGAGAAGGGGCCCTAAGGAATGAGCAGTTCTTC	CSAREGALRNEQFF
.	TRBJ2-7	few	TRBV10-2	TGCGCCAGCAGCGCAGACAGATACGAGCAGTACTTC	CASSADRYEQYF
TRBD1	TRBJ1-1	many	TRBV12-3/TRBV12-4	TGTGCCAGCAGGGGGGACAGGGGAGCTTTCTTT	CASRGDRGAFF
.	TRBJ1-1	many	TRBV12-3/TRBV12-4	TGTGCCAGCAGCTTAAGCGACACTGAAGCTTTCTTT	CASSLSDTEAFF
.	TRBJ1-1	few	TRBV7-9	TGTGCCAGCAGCCCGGGGCGGGGGGGACTCCTGAGCACTGAAGCTTTCTTT	CASSPGRGGLLSTEAFF
.	TRBJ2-7	many	TRBV6-1	TGTGCCAGCAGCCAGGGCGCCGGGAAGATCTACGAGCAGTACTTC	CASSQGAGKIYEQYF
.	TRBJ1-2	many	TRBV6-2/TRBV6-3	TGTGCCAGCAGTTTGTCCCCCAAGGGTCCCTATGGCTACACCTTC	CASSLSPKGPYGYTF
TRBD2	TRBJ2-3	.	TRBV19	TGTGCCAGTAGTTCTAGCGGGACCACAGATACGCAGTATTTT	CASSSSGTTDTQYF
.	TRBJ2-3	.	TRBV10-2	TGCGCCAGCAGGACAGCCGGGACAGATACGCAGTATTTT	CASRTAGTDTQYF
TRBD1	TRBJ2-7	.	TRBV6-5	TGTGCCAGCAGTTCCGCCCGGGACAGCTCTACCTACGAGCAGTACTTC	CASSSARDSSTYEQYF
.	TRBJ2-3	many	TRBV28	TGTGCCAGCAGTGCACGCAGGGAAGGTACAGATACGCAGTATTTT	CASSARREGTDTQYF
.	TRBJ1-1	few	TRBV5-1	TGCGCCAGCAGCCTGGGCAGCCCGAACACTGAAGCTTTCTTT	CASSLGSPNTEAFF
TRBD1	TRBJ2-5	many	TRBV24-1	TGTGCCACCAGTGATCCACAGGGGGCCGGGGAGACCCAGTACTTC	CATSDPQGAGETQYF
.	TRBJ1-1	few	TRBV19	TGTGCCAGTTGCGTAGACAGCCGGTACACTGAAGCTTTCTTT	CASCVDSRYTEAFF
TRBD2	TRBJ2-4	many	TRBV5-1	TGCGCCAGCAGCCGTCTCCCTAGCGGGAGGGCCGAAAACATTCAGTACTTC	CASSRLPSGRAENIQYF
TRBD1	TRBJ1-4	many	TRBV2	TGTGCCAGCAGTGAAGCGCGGACAGGGGACAATGAAAAACTGTTTTTT	CASSEARTGDNEKLFF
.	TRBJ2-3	many	TRBV24-1	TGTGCCACCAGTGACCCCGGACCAGGGGCAGATACGCAGTATTTT	CATSDPGPGADTQYF
.	TRBJ2-2	few	TRBV5-1	TGCGCCAGCAGCCCTCTCCTATATTCAAACACCGGGGAGCTGTTTTTT	CASSPLLYSNTGELFF
.	TRBJ2-2	few	TRBV5-1	TGCGCCAGCAGCTTGTTCGGGGGCGCGCGGACCGGGGAGCTGTTTTTT	CASSLFGGARTGELFF
.	TRBJ2-3	few	TRBV19	TGTGCCAGTAGTACAGGGGCGCTGGTCACAGATACGCAGTATTTT	CASSTGALVTDTQYF
.	TRBJ2-5	many	TRBV13	TGTGCCAGCAGCTTAGGGCGGAGTAAGACCCAGTACTTC	CASSLGRSKTQYF
TRBD1	TRBJ2-7	few	TRBV29-1	TGCAGCGTTTATGGGACAGGGGGTATCCACGAGCAGTACTTC	CSVYGTGGIHEQYF
.	TRBJ2-3	many	TRBV7-3	TGTGCCAGCAGCCCGCTGAGCGGGAGCACAGATACGCAGTATTTT	CASSPLSGSTDTQYF